The next 19 T cell receptor beta chains were all read from a single sample in a study of T cell clonotyping in hematopoietic cell transplantation. This table comes from immunoSEQ multiplex PCR, and its TCRdb copy is limited to in-frame clones, with some not included. The table has approximately 11,000 clones, 75% to 90% seen once; the top ten hold 15%. This sample comprised PBMCs, obtained 100 days after allogeneic stem cell transplant. These receptors came from an older female patient who had an allogeneic stem cell transplant from an unrelated donor, so the T cells may come from the graft donor. Some clones in this sample may be carry-over from other donors' samples.

This sequence joins TRBV5-1 and TRBJ2-7; TRBD1 agrees at 11 bases. Germline CDR1 is SGHRS and CDR2 is YFSETQ. V gave up 4 bases and J gave up 2 bases; unmatched junction bases: 26. The CDR3 sequence is 22 residues long. The CDR3 DNA reads as TGCGCCAGCAGCCGTGGACAGATTCCCTGTCATATCCGGGGACAGGGGGCCTACGAGCAGTACGTC. Amino acid sequence: CASSRGQIPCHIRGQGAYEQYV.

The chain carries TRBV11-2 and TRBJ2-3; 7 nucleotides line up with TRBD2. This CDR3 is 15 amino acids long. V lost 1 base and J lost 4; bases outside the gene matches: 5. Germline CDR1 reads SGHAT; CDR2 reads FQNNGV. CDR3 sequence (DNA): TGTGCCAGCAGCTTAGTGGGAGGGGTCGCAGATACGCAGTATTTT. This sequence encodes CASSLVGGVADTQYF.

The V gene is TRBV19, the J gene TRBJ2-7, with a weak D call TRBD2 (5 bases). The CDR3 extends over 14 amino acids. The germline V gene has CDR1 LNHDA and CDR2 SQIVND (reference sequence). Trimming cost V 0 bases and J 7 bases, with 13 bases left between them. CDR3 DNA sequence: TGTGCCAGTAGTATAGAAGCGGACCGTCAAGAGCAGTACTTC. It is translated as CASSIEADRQEQYF.

This rearrangement joins TRBV11-2 to TRBJ2-7; D is unresolved. The CDR3 runs to 14 residues. CDR1 and CDR2 from the germline V gene are SGHAT and FQNNGV. The germline V and J ends were trimmed by 5 bases and 3 bases, with 14 bases remaining between them. The DNA of the CDR3 is TGTGCCAGCAGCCAAGGTGGCGGTTACTACGAGCAGTACTTC. Amino acids: CASSQGGGYYEQYF.

The chain carries TRBV19 and TRBJ2-3, with 9 nucleotides matching TRBD1. Germline V CDR1 and CDR2: LNHDA, SQIVND (reference sequence). The CDR3 runs to 14 residues. The V and J ends lost 5 bases and 3 bases, in that order; junction bases with no gene match: 3. The CDR3 reads CASSVGQGTDTQYF. The CDR3 DNA follows: TGTGCCAGTAGTGTGGGACAGGGTACAGATACGCAGTATTTT. Together with reference TRBV19 and TRBJ2-3, the CDR3 gives the full variable domain: DGGITQSPKYLFRKEGQNVTLSCEQNLNHDAMYWYRQDPGQGLRLIYYSQIVNDFQKGDIAEGYSVSREKKESFPLTVTSAQKNPTAFYLCASSVGQGTDTQYFGPGTRLTVL.

This clone was seen once. Different DNA sequences within this sample yield the same CDR3. This sequence joins TRBV27 and TRBJ1-5, with D hard to call. Germline assignment: CDR1 MNHEY and CDR2 SMNVEV (reference sequence). Trimming took 3 bases from V and 2 from J, leaving 8 bases between them. The CDR3 loop spans 14 amino acids. Written as DNA, the CDR3 is TGTGCCAGCAGTTTGCTGGGAGGCAATCAGCCCCAGCATTTT. Translating it yields CASSLLGGNQPQHF.

This chain joins TRBV2 and TRBJ1-4; 8 nucleotides match TRBD1. V shed 8 bases, J shed 4 bases, and the junction held 12 bases outside the gene matches. The CDR3 runs to 16 residues. Germline loops: CDR1 SNHLY, CDR2 FYNNEI. CDR3 sequence reads: CASGDRGHRDNEKLFF. The CDR3 region has the DNA TGTGCCAGCGGAGACAGGGGTCACAGGGATAATGAAAAACTGTTTTTT.

The chain combines TRBV14 with TRBJ2-7; D unclear. Trimming removed 2 bases at V and 5 bases at J, with 7 bases between. The CDR3 contains 12 residues. Germline CDR1 and CDR2: SGHDN and FVKESK. The CDR3 bases are TGTGCCAGCAGCCAAATGATGCACGAGCAGTACTTC. Its translation is CASSQMMHEQYF.

The chain carries TRBV19 and TRBJ2-7, with 7 bases aligning to TRBD1. This CDR3 is 15 amino acids long. J lost 6 bases, V lost 6 bases, and 14 bases had no gene match. Germline CDR1 is LNHDA and CDR2 is SQIVND (reference sequence). Written as DNA, the CDR3 is TGTGCCAGTAGGAATTTCGCGGACAGGCTAGGCGAGCAGTACTTC. Translating gives CASRNFADRLGEQYF.

The V gene is TRBV6-5, the J gene TRBJ2-1; no clear D gene. The CDR3 is made up of 15 amino acids. The V end lost 2 bases, the J end lost 5 bases, and 13 bases lay between the germline ends. The germline V gene encodes CDR1 MNHEY and CDR2 SVGAGI. CDR3 loop: CASSYLLGLNNEQFF. The CDR3 coding sequence is TGTGCCAGCAGTTACCTTCTAGGGCTGAACAATGAGCAGTTCTTC.

CDR3 sequence (DNA): TGTGCCAGCAGCCCCCAGGGCTCCCAATCCTATGGCTACACCTTC. Its translation is CASSPQGSQSYGYTF. V is TRBV4-2 and J is TRBJ1-2, with TRBD1 as a possible D gene (5 bases). The V end lost 4 bases, the J end lost 4 bases, and 16 bases lay between the germline ends. Germline values: CDR1 LGHNA, CDR2 YNFKEQ. The CDR3 loop spans 15 amino acids.

The V call is TRBV28, the J call TRBJ1-1; D is unclear. CDR1 is MDHEN, CDR2 SYDVKM, per germline. Trimming took off 10 bases at V and 0 bases at J, with 9 bases between the two ends. The CDR3 spans 12 residues. The CDR3: CATADLNTEAFF. The CDR3 DNA reads TGTGCCACCGCTGACTTGAACACTGAAGCTTTCTTT.

This sequence joins TRBV7-9 and TRBJ2-7, with D maybe TRBD2 (5 bases). Germline V CDR1 and CDR2: SEHNR, FQNEAQ (reference sequence). The CDR3 is made up of 14 amino acids. V shed 5 bases and J shed 2 bases, with 13 bases lying between them. The CDR3 region is CASSTLREPYEQYF. CDR3 nucleotides: TGTGCCAGCAGCACACTCCGGGAACCCTACGAGCAGTACTTC.

The rearrangement uses TRBV5-6 and TRBJ1-5; the D gene is possibly TRBD1 (6 bases). From germline, CDR1 is SGHDT and CDR2 YYEEEE. This CDR3 has 14 residues. Trimming pared 1 base from V and 7 bases from J, leaving 12 bases between. CDR3 nucleotides: TGTGCCAGCAGCTTGAGGGGGGGGCAGCAGCCCCAGCATTTT. Its protein product is CASSLRGGQQPQHF.

The chain employs TRBV4-2 and TRBJ1-5; 9 bases are shared with TRBD1. After removal of 8 bases from V and 3 bases from J, the junction contained 2 bases not matched to a gene. The germline V gene encodes CDR1 LGHNA and CDR2 YNFKEQ. The CDR3 is 13 amino acids. The CDR3 reads CASDRGNNQPQHF. CDR3 DNA sequence: TGTGCCAGCGACAGGGGGAACAATCAGCCCCAGCATTTT.

J is TRBJ2-2 and V is TRBV5-1; 10 nucleotides line up with TRBD2. Germline loops: CDR1 SGHRS, CDR2 YFSETQ. The V segment lost 8 bases and the J segment 6 bases; nucleotides outside the gene matches: 7. This CDR3 is built from 14 residues. The CDR3 nucleotides read TGCGCCAGTCAGGTAGCGGGAGGAGCCGGGGAGCTGTTTTTT. It translates to CASQVAGGAGELFF.

The J gene is TRBJ1-4, the V gene TRBV25-1; TRBD1 matches at 7 bases. V dropped 4 bases and J dropped 2; count of bases not matched to a gene: 7. Germline V gene sequence: CDR1 MGHDK, CDR2 SYGVNS. CDR3 length: 16 residues. The CDR3 DNA reads as TGTGCCAGCAGTGTCCCGACAGGGAGCACTAATGAAAAACTGTTTTTT. This gives the protein CASSVPTGSTNEKLFF.

This sequence joins TRBV30 and TRBJ2-7; 10 bases are a match to TRBD2. The CDR3 runs to 14 residues. Germline CDR1 and CDR2: GTSNPN and SVGIG (reference sequence). The V gene end was trimmed by 8 bases and the J gene end by 5 bases; junction bases not matched to a gene: 12. Written as DNA, the CDR3 is TGTGCCGGGACCAAAGCGGGAGGGCCCAACGAGCAGTACTTC. It specifies CAGTKAGGPNEQYF.

The chain has TRBV28 and TRBJ2-1, with TRBD2 matching over 7 bases. CDR1 MDHEN and CDR2 SYDVKM come from the germline V gene. V gave up 5 bases and J gave up 7 bases; unmatched junction bases: 11. This CDR3 is built from 15 residues. The CDR3 loop is CASSPPGGDRNEQFF. The CDR3 DNA sequence: TGTGCCAGCAGTCCCCCGGGGGGAGACCGGAATGAGCAGTTCTTC. Full variable domain (missing parts from reference TRBV28 and TRBJ2-1): DVKVTQSSRYLVKRTGEKVFLECVQDMDHENMFWYRQDPGLGLRLIYFSYDVKMKEKGDIPEGYSVSREKKERFSLILESASTNQTSMYLCASSPPGGDRNEQFFGPGTRLTVL.